This TCR beta chain was identified in a study of blood T cell repertoires in COVID-19. Study in general: Nucleic acid was either cDNA or gDNA, and it came from T cells, B-cell-depleted T cells, or PBMCs.

Original analysis: Estimation of nucleated cell counts was performed using reference gene primer amplification. Assay: immunoSEQ multiplex PCR; the TCRdb copy retains only in-frame clones and omits some. V and J calls and clone size are copied from that table; D and trimming were computed from the DNA. The repertoire holds about 22,000 clones, with less than 95% as singletons. In this sample, this clone turned up once. CDR1 is LNHDA, CDR2 SQIVND, per germline (reference sequence). The CDR3 length is 18 residues. Trimming removed 3 bases at V and 4 bases at J, with 22 bases between. The source material was peripheral blood. This chain uses TRBV19 with TRBJ1-5; D possibly corresponds to TRBD1 (6 bases). The clonotype originates from a man in his 70s with acute or convalescent COVID-19. The CDR3 is CASSMGVGARGFNQPQHF. CDR3 nucleotides: TGTGCCAGTAGTATGGGAGTAGGGGCCAGGGGTTTTAATCAGCCCCAGCATTTT. The full variable domain, completed using reference TRBV19 and TRBJ1-5, is DGGITQSPKYLFRKEGQNVTLSCEQNLNHDAMYWYRQDPGQGLRLIYYSQIVNDFQKGDIAEGYSVSREKKESFPLTVTSAQKNPTAFYLCASSMGVGARGFNQPQHFGDGTRLSIL.